This T cell receptor (beta chain) was retrieved from a study of blood T cell repertoires in COVID-19. Turning to the study itself: Collection of acute and convalescent COVID-19 samples took place in the United States, Italy and Spain.

Cohorts were assigned according to the clinical history that participants reported. Recovered status applied to Cohort 3 donors who had two consecutive negative PCRs. It also applied to those with clearance or with symptom resolution. J was trimmed by 4 bases and V by 6 bases; bases with no gene match: 14. The CDR3 has 16 residues. The germline gives CDR1 LNHDA, CDR2 SQIVND (reference sequence). Under the authors' procedure: Cell counts per sample came from amplifying reference gene primers. The method was immunoSEQ multiplex PCR; TCRdb's version includes in-frame clones alone and lacks a portion of them. That table supplies the V and J calls and clone size; D and trimming were determined from the DNA. The sample has around 310,000 clones, under 90% seen once.

This sequence was found in a woman younger than 45 who had recovered from COVID-19. The sequencing input was PBMCs or T cells enriched from blood (not recorded which). J is TRBJ1-2 and V is TRBV19, with TRBD1 matching 7 bases. The CDR3 sequence: CASRLTGTASSYGYTF. The CDR3 region has the DNA TGTGCCAGTAGGTTGACCGGGACAGCGAGCAGCTATGGCTACACCTTC.